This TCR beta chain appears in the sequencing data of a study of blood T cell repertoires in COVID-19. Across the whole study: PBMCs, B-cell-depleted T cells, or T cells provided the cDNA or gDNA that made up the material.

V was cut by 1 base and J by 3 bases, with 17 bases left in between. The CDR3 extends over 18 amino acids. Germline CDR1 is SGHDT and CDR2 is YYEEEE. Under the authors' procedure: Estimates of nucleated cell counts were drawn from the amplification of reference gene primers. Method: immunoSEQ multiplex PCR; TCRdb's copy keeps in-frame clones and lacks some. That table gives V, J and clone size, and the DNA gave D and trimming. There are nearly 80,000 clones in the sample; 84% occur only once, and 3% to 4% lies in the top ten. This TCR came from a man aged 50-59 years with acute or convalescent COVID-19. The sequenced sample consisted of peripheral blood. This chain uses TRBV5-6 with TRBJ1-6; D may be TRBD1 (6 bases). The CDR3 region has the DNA TGTGCCAGCAGCTTGAAACATCATGACAGGCTCTATAATTCACCCCTCCACTTT. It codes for CASSLKHHDRLYNSPLHF.